This TCR beta chain was documented in a study of shared clonotypes between healthy human individuals (dated by TCRdb to 2020 to 2021). About the full investigation: The cohort included three men and a couple of women between 18 and 49 years of age. For each donor, CD4 naive and CD4 memory were each given three plates, CD8 naive was given two plates, and CD8 memory was given one plate. To estimate repertoire size and how much clonotype sharing occurs between individuals, the study deeply sequenced the blood TCR repertoires of roughly 5 healthy adults. Different laboratories and diverse techniques were used to prepare libraries and sequence TCR repertoires, to increase sequencing depth and limit assay-specific biases. Leukapheresis yielded between about 0.9 and 9.5 billion PBMCs per donor.

A distance of 9 bases separates the germline ends of V and J, which lose 6 bases and 4 bases respectively. From cysteine to phenylalanine, the CDR3 is 13 amino acids long. Only the CDR3 part of the read is kept: 39 bases, read in frame from the first base. CDR1 and CDR2, looked up from the germline V gene (reference sequence), are LNHDA and SQIVND. Using the deep immunoSEQ assay, TCR CDR3 regions were amplified from genomic DNA by multiplex PCR. Extracted genomic DNA from each cell subset was spread evenly across all wells of several immunoSEQ 96-well plates, with each plate serving as a replicate. For sorted subsets, each replicate PCR was loaded with 200 to 250 ng genomic DNA, equivalent to about 33,000 T cell genomes. Purified libraries were measured with a Qubit 3.0 fluorometer, size-checked on a Bioanalyzer 2100, and measured again with the KAPA Library Quantification kit. Every immunoSEQ 96-well plate was sequenced on a dedicated single-read 150-cycle Illumina NextSeq 550 flow cell. The paper's processing steps were these. Because only junctional sequences without quality scores were contained in the immunoSEQ output, filtering matching that applied to full-length reads could not be performed. Sequences were annotated with PyIR, a Python wrapper for IgBLAST v1.9, and V/J genes and CDR3 were assigned using IMGT germline references. Reads were removed for weak V/J assignments (E-value above 1e-6), missing CDR3, stop codons, out-of-frame junctions, or ambiguous translated residues. A V3J clonotype was defined by an identical inferred V gene, J gene, and CDR3 amino acid sequence. The percentage overlap between two repertoires was calculated by dividing the number of shared unique clonotypes by the size of the smaller repertoire. Three approaches were used to assess repertoire richness: RTK rarefaction, the Chao1 estimator, and Recon v2.1 estimates of unobserved clonotypes. Generation probabilities were computed with OLGA for all TCRbeta clonotypes obtained by the gDNA method from four donors. The clones in this table, taken by TCRdb from immuneACCESS, are in-frame only. Not every clone is retained; where verified, under half of the shortfall comes from an unresolved V gene, and the cause of the rest is unknown. The V and J calls and clone size were taken over from that table, and D and trimming were inferred from the DNA. The sample table contains about 340,000 clones; only one count was recorded for more than 60% of them. About 9.4% of the sample is held by the ten biggest clonotypes.

Broad study findings and their caveats: About 5% of naive CD4, roughly 3.5% of naive CD8, roughly 2.4% of memory CD4, and around 0.42% of memory CD8 clonotypes were shared across several donors. Based on pairwise subsampling, the degree of clonotype sharing among donors was expected to be affected by sequencing depth. Higher generation probabilities were observed for clonotypes shared by all four sorted-subset donors than for non-shared clonotypes. Estimated clonotype richness was generally larger for naive than for memory subsets. The small number of donors limited the genetic and exposure-history diversity represented. Only blood was sampled, and tissue TCR repertoires likely differ from those in blood. Even with the large sequencing depth, rarefaction of the sorted-subset datasets indicated that sequencing was incomplete.

Turning to this clone: It lacks a known antigen. No base quality information exists; no much larger clone differs at one position.

Healthy HIV-negative adults with no recently reported acute infections or vaccinations were included as donors. Every donor was a Caucasian adult living in Nashville, Tennessee, USA. CD4+ T cells were enriched by magnetic negative selection; naive cells were then positively selected on CD45RA, and the negative fraction formed the memory subset. Blood was obtained by leukapheresis, after which PBMCs were separated by Ficoll-Histopaque density gradient centrifugation and cryopreserved in liquid nitrogen vapor phase. Analytical flow cytometry was used to check the purity and quantity of every magnetically sorted T cell population. From each sorted fraction, genomic DNA was isolated and quantified by UV absorbance on a Nanodrop 2000c.

Input material: memory CD4+ T cells sorted from blood. What the cell subset or site label conveys for this sample: CD45RA-negative fraction. The V and J genes are TRBV19 and TRBJ2-2; TRBD1 is perhaps the D gene, given 6 matching bases. The receptor was isolated from a man younger than 40 in good health. The CDR3 corresponds to CASSQQGTGELFF. The DNA sequence is TGTGCCAGTAGCCAACAGGGCACCGGGGAGCTGTTTTTT. With the rest looked up from the reference TRBV19 and TRBJ2-2 genes rather than sequenced, the full variable domain is DGGITQSPKYLFRKEGQNVTLSCEQNLNHDAMYWYRQDPGQGLRLIYYSQIVNDFQKGDIAEGYSVSREKKESFPLTVTSAQKNPTAFYLCASSQQGTGELFFGEGSRLTVL.